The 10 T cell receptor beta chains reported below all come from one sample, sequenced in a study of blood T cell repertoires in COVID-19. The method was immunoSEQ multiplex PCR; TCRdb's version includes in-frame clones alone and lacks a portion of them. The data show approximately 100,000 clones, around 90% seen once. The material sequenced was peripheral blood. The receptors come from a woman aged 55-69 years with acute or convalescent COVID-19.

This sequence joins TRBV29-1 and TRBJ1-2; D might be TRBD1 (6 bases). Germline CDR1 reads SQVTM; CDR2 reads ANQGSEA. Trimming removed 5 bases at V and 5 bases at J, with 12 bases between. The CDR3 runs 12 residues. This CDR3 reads CSVTGIGYGYTF. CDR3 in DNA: TGCAGCGTTACAGGGATCGGGTATGGCTACACCTTC.

CDR3 sequence (DNA): TGTGCCAGCAGTGAAACAGGGAATCAGCCCCAGCATTTT. It specifies CASSETGNQPQHF. The gene calls are TRBV6-4 and TRBJ1-5; TRBD1 might be the D (6 bases). In germline, CDR1 is MRHNA, CDR2 SNTAGT. V was cut by 3 bases and J by 4 bases, with 7 bases left in between. CDR3 length: 13 amino acids.

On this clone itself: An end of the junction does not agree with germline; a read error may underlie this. The CDR3 region is CASSQEGTSGGNGQFF. In nucleotides, the CDR3 is TGTGCCAGCAGCCAAGAGGGGACTAGCGGTGGGAATGGGCAGTTCTTC. This chain links TRBV3-1 (or the pseudogene TRBV3-2) with TRBJ2-1, with 11 bases identical to TRBD2. This CDR3 contains 16 residues. CDR1 LGHDT and CDR2 YNNKEL come from the germline V gene (reference sequence).

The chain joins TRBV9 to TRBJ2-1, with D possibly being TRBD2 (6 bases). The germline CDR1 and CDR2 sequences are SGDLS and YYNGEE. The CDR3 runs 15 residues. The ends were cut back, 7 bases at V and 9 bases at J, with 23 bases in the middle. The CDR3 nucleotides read TGTGCCAGCGGCTCGGAGGGAGGATTATTTAGTGAGCAGTTCTTC. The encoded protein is CASGSEGGLFSEQFF.

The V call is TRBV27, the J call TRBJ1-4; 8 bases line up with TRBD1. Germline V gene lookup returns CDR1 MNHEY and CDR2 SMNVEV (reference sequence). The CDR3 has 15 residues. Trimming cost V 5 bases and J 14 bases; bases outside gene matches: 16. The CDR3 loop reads CASSPWDRPGDGLFF. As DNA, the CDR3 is TGTGCCAGCAGTCCCTGGGACAGGCCCGGGGACGGGCTGTTTTTT.

This chain's CDR3 is CASSLKALTGGGHAEAFF. CDR3 coding DNA: TGTGCCAGCAGCTTAAAAGCCCTGACAGGGGGCGGTCACGCTGAAGCTTTCTTT. This chain uses TRBV7-3 with TRBJ1-1, with 10 positions matching TRBD1. This CDR3 spans 18 amino acids. The ends lost 1 base at V and 6 bases at J; junction bases unmatched: 14. Germline V gene data show CDR1 as SGHTA and CDR2 as FQGTGA.

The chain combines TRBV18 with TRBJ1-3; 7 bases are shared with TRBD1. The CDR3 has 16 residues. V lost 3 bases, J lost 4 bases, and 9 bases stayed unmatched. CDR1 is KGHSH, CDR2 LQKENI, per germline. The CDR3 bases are TGTGCCAGCTCACCCGACTCCAGGGGGTCCGGAAACACCATATATTTT. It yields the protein CASSPDSRGSGNTIYF.

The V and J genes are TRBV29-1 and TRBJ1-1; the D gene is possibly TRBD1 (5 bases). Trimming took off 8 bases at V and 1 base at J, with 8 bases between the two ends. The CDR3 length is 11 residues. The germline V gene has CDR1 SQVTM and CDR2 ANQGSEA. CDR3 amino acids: CSYRGNTEAFF. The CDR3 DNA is TGCAGCTATAGGGGGAACACTGAAGCTTTCTTT.

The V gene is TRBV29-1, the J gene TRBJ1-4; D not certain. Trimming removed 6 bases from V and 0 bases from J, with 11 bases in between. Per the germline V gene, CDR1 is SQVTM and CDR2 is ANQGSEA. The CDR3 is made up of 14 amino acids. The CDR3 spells CSVRIGATNEKLFF. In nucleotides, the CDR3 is TGCAGCGTGAGGATCGGGGCAACTAATGAAAAACTGTTTTTT. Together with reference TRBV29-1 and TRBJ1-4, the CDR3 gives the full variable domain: SAVISQKPSRDICQRGTSLTIQCQVDSQVTMMFWYRQQPGQSLTLIATANQGSEATYESGFVIDKFPISRPNLTFSTLTVSNMSPEDSSIYLCSVRIGATNEKLFFGSGTQLSVL.

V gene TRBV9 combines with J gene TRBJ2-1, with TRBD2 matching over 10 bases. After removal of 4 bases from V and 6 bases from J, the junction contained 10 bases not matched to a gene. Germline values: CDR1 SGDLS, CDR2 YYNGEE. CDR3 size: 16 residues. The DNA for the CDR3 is TGTGCCAGCAGCCCAAGCGGGCTAGCGGGAGTCAATGAGCAGTTCTTC. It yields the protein CASSPSGLAGVNEQFF.